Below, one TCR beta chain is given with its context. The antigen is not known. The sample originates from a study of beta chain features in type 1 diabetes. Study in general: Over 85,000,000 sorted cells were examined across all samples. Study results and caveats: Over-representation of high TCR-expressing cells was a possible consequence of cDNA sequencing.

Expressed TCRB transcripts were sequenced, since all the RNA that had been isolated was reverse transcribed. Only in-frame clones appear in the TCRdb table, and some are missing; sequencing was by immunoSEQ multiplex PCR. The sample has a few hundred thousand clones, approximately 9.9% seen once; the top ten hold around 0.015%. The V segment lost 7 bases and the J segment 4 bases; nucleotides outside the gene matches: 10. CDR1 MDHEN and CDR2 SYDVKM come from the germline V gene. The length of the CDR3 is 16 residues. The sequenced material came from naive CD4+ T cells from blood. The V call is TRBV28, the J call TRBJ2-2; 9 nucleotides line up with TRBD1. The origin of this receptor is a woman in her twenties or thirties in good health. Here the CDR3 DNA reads TGTGCCAGCAACAACCCCGGGACAGGGAGCACCGGGGAGCTGTTTTTT. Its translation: CASNNPGTGSTGELFF.